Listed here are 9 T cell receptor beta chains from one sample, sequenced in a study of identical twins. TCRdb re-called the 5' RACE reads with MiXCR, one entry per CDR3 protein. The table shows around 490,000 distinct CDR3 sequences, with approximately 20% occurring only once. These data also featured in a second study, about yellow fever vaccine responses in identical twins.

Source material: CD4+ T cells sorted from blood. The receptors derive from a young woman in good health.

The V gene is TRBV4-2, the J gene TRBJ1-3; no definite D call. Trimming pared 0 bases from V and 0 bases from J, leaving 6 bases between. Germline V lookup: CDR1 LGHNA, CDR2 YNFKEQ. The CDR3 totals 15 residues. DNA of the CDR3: TGTGCCAGCAGCCAAGATTTCATCTCTGGAAACACCATATATTTT. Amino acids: CASSQDFISGNTIYF.

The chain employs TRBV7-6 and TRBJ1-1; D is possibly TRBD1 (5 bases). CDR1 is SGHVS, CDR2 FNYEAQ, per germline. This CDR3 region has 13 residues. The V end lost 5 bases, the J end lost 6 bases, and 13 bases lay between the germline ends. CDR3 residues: CASSAMGGAEAFF. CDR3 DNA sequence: TGTGCCAGCAGCGCAATGGGGGGTGCTGAAGCTTTCTTT. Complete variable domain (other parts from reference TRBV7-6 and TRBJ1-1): GAGVSQSPRYKVTKRGQDVALRCDPISGHVSLYWYRQALGQGPEFLTYFNYEAQQDKSGLPNDRFSAERPEGSISTLTIQRTEQRDSAMYRCASSAMGGAEAFFGQGTRLTVV.

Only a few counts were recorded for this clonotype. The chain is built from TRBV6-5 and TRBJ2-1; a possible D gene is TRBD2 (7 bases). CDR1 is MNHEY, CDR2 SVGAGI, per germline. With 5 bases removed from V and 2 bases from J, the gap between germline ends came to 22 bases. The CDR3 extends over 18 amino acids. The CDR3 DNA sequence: TGTGCCAGCAGTCACCCCCGAGGGGGGGGCCTAACCTACAATGAGCAGTTCTTC. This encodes CASSHPRGGGLTYNEQFF.

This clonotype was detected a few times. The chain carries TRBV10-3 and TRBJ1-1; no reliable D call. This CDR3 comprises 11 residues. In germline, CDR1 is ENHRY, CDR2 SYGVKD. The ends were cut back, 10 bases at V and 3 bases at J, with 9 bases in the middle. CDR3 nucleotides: TGTGCCACCCGGTGGGACACTGAAGCTTTCTTT. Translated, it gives CATRWDTEAFF.

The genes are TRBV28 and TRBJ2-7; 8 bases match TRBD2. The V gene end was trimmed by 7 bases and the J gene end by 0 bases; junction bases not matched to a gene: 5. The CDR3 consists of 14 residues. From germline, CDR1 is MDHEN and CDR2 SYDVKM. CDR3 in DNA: TGTGCCAGCATTAAGAGCGGGAGCTCCTACGAGCAGTACTTC. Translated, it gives CASIKSGSSYEQYF. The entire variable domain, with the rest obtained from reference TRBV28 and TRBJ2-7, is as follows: DVKVTQSSRYLVKRTGEKVFLECVQDMDHENMFWYRQDPGLGLRLIYFSYDVKMKEKGDIPEGYSVSREKKERFSLILESASTNQTSMYLCASIKSGSSYEQYFGPGTRLTVT.

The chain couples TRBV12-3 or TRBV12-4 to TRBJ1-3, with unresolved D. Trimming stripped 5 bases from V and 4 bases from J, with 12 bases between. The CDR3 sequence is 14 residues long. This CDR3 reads CASSRTRRGNTIYF. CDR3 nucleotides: TGTGCCAGCAGTCGGACTCGTAGAGGAAACACCATATATTTT.

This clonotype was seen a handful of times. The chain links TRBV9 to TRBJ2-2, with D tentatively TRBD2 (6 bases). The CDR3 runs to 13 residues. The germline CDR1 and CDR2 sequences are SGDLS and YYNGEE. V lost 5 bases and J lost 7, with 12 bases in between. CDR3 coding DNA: TGTGCCAGCAGGCCCGGGGGTATCGGGGAGCTGTTTTTT. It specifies CASRPGGIGELFF.

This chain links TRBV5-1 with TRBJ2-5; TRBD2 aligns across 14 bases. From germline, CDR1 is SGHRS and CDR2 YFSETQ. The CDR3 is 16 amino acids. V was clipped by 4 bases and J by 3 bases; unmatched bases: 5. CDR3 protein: CASSKGLAGVEETQYF. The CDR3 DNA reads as TGCGCCAGCAGCAAGGGACTAGCGGGAGTCGAAGAGACCCAGTACTTC.

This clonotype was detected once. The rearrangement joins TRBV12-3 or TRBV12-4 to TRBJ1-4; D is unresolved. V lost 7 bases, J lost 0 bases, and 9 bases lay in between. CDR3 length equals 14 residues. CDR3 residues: CASTPTSTNEKLFF. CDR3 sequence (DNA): TGTGCCAGCACCCCCACGTCAACTAATGAAAAACTGTTTTTT.